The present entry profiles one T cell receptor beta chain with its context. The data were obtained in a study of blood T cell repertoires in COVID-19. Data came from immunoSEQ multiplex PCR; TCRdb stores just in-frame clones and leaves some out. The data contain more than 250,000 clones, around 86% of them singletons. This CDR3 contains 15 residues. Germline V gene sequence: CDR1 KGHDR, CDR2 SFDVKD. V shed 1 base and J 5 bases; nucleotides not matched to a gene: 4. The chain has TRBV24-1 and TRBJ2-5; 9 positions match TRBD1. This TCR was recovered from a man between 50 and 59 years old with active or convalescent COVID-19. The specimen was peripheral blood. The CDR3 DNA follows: TGTGCCACCAGTGATTTCGGACAGGGGACGGAGACCCAGTACTTC. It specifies CATSDFGQGTETQYF.